The clone carrying this T cell receptor beta chain was seen at least ten times. Its specificity is unknown. With MiXCR, TCRdb reprocessed the PCR reads. Seen here are 20,000 to 25,000 clones, roughly 24% observed once, and the top ten hold 5% to 7%. The entry originates in a study of metastatic and nonmetastatic thyroid tumors. Study-level information: Thyroid patients, malignant and benign, had repertoires compared across blood and tumor or nodule tissue.

V was clipped by 1 base and J by 6 bases, with 15 bases between them. The CDR3 totals 14 residues. Germline CDR1 reads GTSNPN; CDR2 reads SVGIG (reference sequence). The study's findings and limits: Significantly greater TCR beta diversity was reportedly found in malignant thyroid tumors than in benign nodules (in blood and tumor).

There were no patients who had received any treatment before thyroid surgery. The gene calls are TRBV30 and TRBJ1-2; D perhaps matches TRBD1 (5 bases). Sequenced: tumor tissue. The TCR originated in a female donor with papillary thyroid cancer or a benign thyroid nodule (not recorded which). Some clones in this sample may be carry-over from other donors' samples. CDR3 nucleotide sequence: TGTGCCTGGAGTGGCCCGGGACTACTGGATGGCTACACCTTC. Its protein is CAWSGPGLLDGYTF.